The T cell receptor beta chain under discussion was sequenced for a study of siplizumab effects on memory and regulatory T cells. Study-level findings and limits: Naive versus memory phenotype went unassigned for roughly 75-96% of proliferating CD4+ or CD8+ clones.

About this clone: Its antigen remains unknown.

Germline V lookup: CDR1 MNHEY, CDR2 SMNVEV (reference sequence). This CDR3 region has 16 residues. Germline trimming cut 3 bases from V and 8 bases from J; bases unmatched to any gene: 14. Data came from immunoSEQ multiplex PCR; TCRdb stores just in-frame clones and leaves some out. The sample carries around 87,000 clones, 85% to 90% recorded once. The sequenced material came from CD4+ T cells sorted from blood. The receptor's source is a human donor in good health. V is TRBV27 and J is TRBJ1-2; 8 bases match TRBD1. The CDR3 DNA sequence: TGTGCCAGCAGTTTTCAGGGGGCTAGAGGGGTAGGCGGCTACACCTTC. Amino acids: CASSFQGARGVGGYTF.